This T cell receptor beta chain was sequenced during a study of blood T cell repertoires in COVID-19. TCRdb's table, derived via immunoSEQ multiplex PCR, lists solely in-frame clones and lacks some. Of about 210,000 clones detected, around 85% appear once; the ten largest clones hold about 3.8%. The sequenced sample was PBMCs or T cells enriched from blood (not recorded which). This TCR came from a woman aged 40 to 50 with acute COVID-19.

The CDR3 region has the DNA TGCAGCGTTGTGGGGGGACCCTACGAGCAGTACTTC. Translation gives CSVVGGPYEQYF. The rearrangement links TRBV29-1 to TRBJ2-7; possible D gene TRBD2, 6 bases. This CDR3 region has 12 residues. Trimming removed 4 bases from V and 2 bases from J, with 9 bases in between. Germline CDR1 is SQVTM and CDR2 is ANQGSEA.